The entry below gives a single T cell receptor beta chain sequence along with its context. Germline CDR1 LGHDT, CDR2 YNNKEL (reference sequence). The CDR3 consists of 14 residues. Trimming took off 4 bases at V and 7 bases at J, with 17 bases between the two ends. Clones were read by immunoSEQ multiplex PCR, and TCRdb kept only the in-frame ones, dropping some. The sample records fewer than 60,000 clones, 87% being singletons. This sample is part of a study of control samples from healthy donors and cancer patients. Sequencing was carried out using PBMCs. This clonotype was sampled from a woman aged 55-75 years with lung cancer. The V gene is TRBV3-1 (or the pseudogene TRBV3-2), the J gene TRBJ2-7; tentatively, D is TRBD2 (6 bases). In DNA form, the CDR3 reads TGTGCCAGCAGCCGATCGGAGGGGTTGAGGGAGCAGTACTTC. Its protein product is CASSRSEGLREQYF.